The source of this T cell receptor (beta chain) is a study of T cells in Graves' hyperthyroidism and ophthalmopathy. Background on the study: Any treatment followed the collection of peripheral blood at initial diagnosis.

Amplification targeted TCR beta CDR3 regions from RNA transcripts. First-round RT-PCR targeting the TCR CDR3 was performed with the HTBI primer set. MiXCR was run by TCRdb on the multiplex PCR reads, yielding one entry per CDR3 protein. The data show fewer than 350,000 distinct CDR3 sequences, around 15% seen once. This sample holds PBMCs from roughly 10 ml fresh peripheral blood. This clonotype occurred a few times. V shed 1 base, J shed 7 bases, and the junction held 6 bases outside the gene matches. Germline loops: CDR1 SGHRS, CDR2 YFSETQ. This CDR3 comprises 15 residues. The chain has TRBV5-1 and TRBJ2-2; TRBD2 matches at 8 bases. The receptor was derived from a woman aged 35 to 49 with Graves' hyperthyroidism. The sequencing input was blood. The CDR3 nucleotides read TGCGCCAGCAGCTTGACGGGAGGGCCACGCGGGGAGCTGTTTTTT. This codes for CASSLTGGPRGELFF.